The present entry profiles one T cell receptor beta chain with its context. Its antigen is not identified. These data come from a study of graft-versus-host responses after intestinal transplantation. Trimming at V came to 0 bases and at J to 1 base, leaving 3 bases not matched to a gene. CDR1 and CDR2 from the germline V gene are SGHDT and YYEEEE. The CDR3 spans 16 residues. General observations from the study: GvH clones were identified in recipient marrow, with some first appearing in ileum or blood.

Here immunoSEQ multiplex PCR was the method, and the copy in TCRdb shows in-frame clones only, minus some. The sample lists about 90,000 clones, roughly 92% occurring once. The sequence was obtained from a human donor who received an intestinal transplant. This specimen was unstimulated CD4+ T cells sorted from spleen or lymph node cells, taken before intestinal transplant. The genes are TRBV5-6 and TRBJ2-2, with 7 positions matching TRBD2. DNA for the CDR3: TGTGCCAGCAGCTTGGGATCTAGCGGGAACACCGGGGAGCTGTTTTTT. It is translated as CASSLGSSGNTGELFF.